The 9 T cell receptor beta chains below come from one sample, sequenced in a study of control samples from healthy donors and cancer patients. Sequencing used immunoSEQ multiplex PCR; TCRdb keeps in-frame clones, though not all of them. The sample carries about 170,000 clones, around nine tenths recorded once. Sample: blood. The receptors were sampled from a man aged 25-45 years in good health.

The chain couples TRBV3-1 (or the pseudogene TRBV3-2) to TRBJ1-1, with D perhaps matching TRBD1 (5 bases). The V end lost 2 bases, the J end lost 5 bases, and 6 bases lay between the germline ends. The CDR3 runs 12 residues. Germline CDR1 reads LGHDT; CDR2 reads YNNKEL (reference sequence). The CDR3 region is CASSQRGTEAFF. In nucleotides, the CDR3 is TGTGCCAGCAGCCAAAGGGGAACTGAAGCTTTCTTT.

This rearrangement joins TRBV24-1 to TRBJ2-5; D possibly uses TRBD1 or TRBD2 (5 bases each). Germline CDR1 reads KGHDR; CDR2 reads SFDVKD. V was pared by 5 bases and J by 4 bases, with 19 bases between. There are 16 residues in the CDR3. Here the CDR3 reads CATSGRTGVQGETQYF. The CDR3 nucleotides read TGTGCCACCAGTGGTAGAACCGGGGTGCAGGGAGAGACCCAGTACTTC.

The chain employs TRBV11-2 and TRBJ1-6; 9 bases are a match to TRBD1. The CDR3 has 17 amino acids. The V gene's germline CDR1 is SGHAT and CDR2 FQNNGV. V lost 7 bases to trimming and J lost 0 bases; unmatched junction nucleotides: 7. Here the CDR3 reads CASTTGTGSSYNSPLHF. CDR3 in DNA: TGTGCCAGCACCACAGGGACAGGGAGCTCCTATAATTCACCCCTCCACTTT.

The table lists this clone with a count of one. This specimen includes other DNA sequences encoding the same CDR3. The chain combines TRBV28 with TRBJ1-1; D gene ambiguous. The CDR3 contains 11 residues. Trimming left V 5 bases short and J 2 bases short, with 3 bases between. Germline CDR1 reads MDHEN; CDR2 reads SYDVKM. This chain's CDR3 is CASSSNTEAFF. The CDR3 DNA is TGTGCCAGCAGTAGTAACACTGAAGCTTTCTTT.

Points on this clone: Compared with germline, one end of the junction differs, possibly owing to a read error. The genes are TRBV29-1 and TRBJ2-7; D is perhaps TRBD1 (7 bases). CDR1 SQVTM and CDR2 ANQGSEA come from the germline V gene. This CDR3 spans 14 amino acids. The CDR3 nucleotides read TGCAGCGTGGAAGTGGCAGGGGGGATCTACGAGCAGTACTTC. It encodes CSVEVAGGIYEQYF.

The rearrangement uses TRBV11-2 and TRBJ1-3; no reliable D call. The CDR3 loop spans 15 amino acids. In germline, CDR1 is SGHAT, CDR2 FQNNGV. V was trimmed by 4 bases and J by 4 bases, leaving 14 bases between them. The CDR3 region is CASSSDRRSGNTIYF. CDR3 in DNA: TGTGCCAGCAGCTCCGACCGGCGCTCGGGAAACACCATATATTTT. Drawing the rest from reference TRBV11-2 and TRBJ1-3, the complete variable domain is EAGVAQSPRYKIIEKRQSVAFWCNPISGHATLYWYQQILGQGPKLLIQFQNNGVVDDSQLPKDRFSAERLKGVDSTLKIQPAKLEDSAVYLCASSSDRRSGNTIYFGEGSWLTVV.

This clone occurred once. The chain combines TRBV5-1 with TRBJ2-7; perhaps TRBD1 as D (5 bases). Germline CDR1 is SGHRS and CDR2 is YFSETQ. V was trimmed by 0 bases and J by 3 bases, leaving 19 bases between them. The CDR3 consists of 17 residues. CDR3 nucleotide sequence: TGCGCCAGCAGCTTGGGACGTTTAGGGGCGGTAGACTACGAGCAGTACTTC. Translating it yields CASSLGRLGAVDYEQYF. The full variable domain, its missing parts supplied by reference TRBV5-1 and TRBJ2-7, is KAGVTQTPRYLIKTRGQQVTLSCSPISGHRSVSWYQQTPGQGLQFLFEYFSETQRNKGNFPGRFSGRQFSNSRSEMNVSTLELGDSALYLCASSLGRLGAVDYEQYFGPGTRLTVT.

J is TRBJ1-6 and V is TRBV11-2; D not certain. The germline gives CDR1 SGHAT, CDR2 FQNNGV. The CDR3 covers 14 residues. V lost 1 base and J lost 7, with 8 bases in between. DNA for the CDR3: TGTGCCAGCAGCTTAGGTAACGGAAATTCACCCCTCCACTTT. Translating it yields CASSLGNGNSPLHF.

CDR3: CASSLVVGGGAKNIQYF. CDR3 in DNA: TGTGCCAGCAGCTTAGTAGTGGGAGGGGGGGCCAAAAACATTCAGTACTTC. This chain uses TRBV7-2 with TRBJ2-4; possible D gene TRBD2, 7 bases. The germline V gene has CDR1 SGHTA and CDR2 FQGNSA. The CDR3 totals 17 residues. V was pared by 1 base and J by 1 base, with 14 bases between.